The entry that follows covers one TCR beta chain sequence. The data stem from a study of T-cell reconstitution after alpha-beta-depleted transplantation in children. The CDR3 runs to 15 residues. Between the trimmed V and J ends, which lost 10 bases and 5 bases, there was a span of 20 bases. Germline CDR1 reads SEHNR; CDR2 reads FQNEAQ (reference sequence). Preparation of the TCRbeta library used unique molecular identifiers. Using its own MiXCR run on the PCR reads, TCRdb lists one record per CDR3 protein. The table includes 450,000 to 600,000 distinct CDR3 sequences, about 33% detected once. The chain recombines TRBV7-9 with TRBJ2-2; D could derive from TRBD1 or TRBD2 (6 bases each). The source is a human donor who donated a stem cell graft to a child with aplastic anemia. Sequences were derived from PBMCs from the stem cell graft donor, sampled from the stem cell graft. As DNA, the CDR3 is TGTGCCACCCTCACCTTGGGGGGCCCGACCGGGGAGCTGTTTTTT. It specifies CATLTLGGPTGELFF.